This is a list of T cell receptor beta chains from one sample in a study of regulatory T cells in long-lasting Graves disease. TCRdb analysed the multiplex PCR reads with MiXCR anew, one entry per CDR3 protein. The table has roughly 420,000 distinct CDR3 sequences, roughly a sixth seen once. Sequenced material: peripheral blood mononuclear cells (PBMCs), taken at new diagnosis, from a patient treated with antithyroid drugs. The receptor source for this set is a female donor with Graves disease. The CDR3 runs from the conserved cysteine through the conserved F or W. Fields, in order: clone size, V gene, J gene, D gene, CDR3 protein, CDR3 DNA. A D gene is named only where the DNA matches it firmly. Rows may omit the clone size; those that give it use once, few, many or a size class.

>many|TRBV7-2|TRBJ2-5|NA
CASSSLIVETQYF
TGTGCCAGCAGCTCCCTAATTGTAGAGACCCAGTACTTC
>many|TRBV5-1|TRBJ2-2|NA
CASRIDTGELFF
TGCGCCAGCAGGATTGACACCGGGGAGCTGTTTTTT
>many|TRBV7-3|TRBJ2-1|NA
CASSFSHNEQFF
TGTGCCAGCAGCTTTAGCCACAATGAGCAGTTCTTC
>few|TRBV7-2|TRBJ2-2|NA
CASSLGGGNGELFF
TGTGCCAGCAGCTTAGGGGGTGGGAACGGGGAGCTGTTTTTT
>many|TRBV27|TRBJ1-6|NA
CASSLVLGAGDSPLHF
TGTGCCAGCAGTTTAGTTTTGGGGGCAGGGGATTCACCCCTCCACTTT
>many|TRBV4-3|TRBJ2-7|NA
CASSQELTYSSYEQYF
TGCGCCAGCAGCCAAGAACTAACTTACAGCTCCTACGAGCAGTACTTC
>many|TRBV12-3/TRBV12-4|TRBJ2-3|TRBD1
CASSVQGAADTQYF
TGTGCCAGCAGTGTACAGGGGGCGGCAGATACGCAGTATTTT
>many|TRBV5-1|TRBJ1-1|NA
CASSEQGGVNTEAFF
TGCGCCAGCAGCGAACAGGGAGGGGTGAACACTGAAGCTTTCTTT
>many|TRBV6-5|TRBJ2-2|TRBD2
CASSSGLVGHTGELFF
TGTGCCAGCAGTTCCGGACTAGTGGGTCACACCGGGGAGCTGTTTTTT
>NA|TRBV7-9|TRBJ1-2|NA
CASSFQPDGYTF
TGTGCCAGCAGCTTCCAGCCCGATGGCTACACCTTC
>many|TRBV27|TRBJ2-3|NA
CASKAGWADTQYF
TGTGCCAGTAAGGCAGGGTGGGCAGATACGCAGTATTTT
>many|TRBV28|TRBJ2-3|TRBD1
CASSSARLQGRRDTQYF
TGTGCCAGCAGTTCGGCCCGGTTACAGGGGCGTAGAGATACGCAGTATTTT
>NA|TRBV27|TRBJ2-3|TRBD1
CASRLTGGTQYF
TGTGCCAGCAGACTTACAGGGGGTACGCAGTATTTT
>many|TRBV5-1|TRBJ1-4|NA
CASSLVGDTGKLFF
TGCGCCAGCAGCTTGGTGGGGGATACTGGAAAACTGTTTTTT
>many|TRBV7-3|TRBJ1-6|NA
CASSLIGEGSPLHF
TGTGCCAGCAGCTTAATTGGGGAAGGTTCACCCCTCCACTTT
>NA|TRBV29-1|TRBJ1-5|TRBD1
CSVRQGSNQPQHF
TGCAGCGTCAGACAGGGAAGCAATCAGCCCCAGCATTTT
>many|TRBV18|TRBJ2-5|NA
CASSPVGETQYF
TGTGCCAGCTCACCAGTGGGGGAGACCCAGTACTTC
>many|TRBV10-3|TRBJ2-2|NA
CAISESVREDTGELFF
TGTGCCATCAGTGAGTCGGTCAGGGAAGACACCGGGGAGCTGTTTTTT
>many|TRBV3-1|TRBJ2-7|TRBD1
CASSQGGQPYEQYF
TGTGCCAGCAGCCAAGGGGGACAGCCCTACGAGCAGTACTTC
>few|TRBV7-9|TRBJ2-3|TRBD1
CASSFTSPGTGPNTDTQYF
TGTGCCAGCAGCTTCACCTCCCCCGGGACAGGACCCAACACAGATACGCAGTATTTT
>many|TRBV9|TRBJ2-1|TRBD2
CASSEPRSSGRSGDEQFF
TGTGCCAGCAGCGAACCCCGAAGTAGCGGGAGATCCGGGGATGAGCAGTTCTTC
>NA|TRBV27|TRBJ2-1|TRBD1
CASNSGQGIYYNEQFF
TGTGCCAGCAACTCAGGACAGGGCATTTACTACAATGAGCAGTTCTTC
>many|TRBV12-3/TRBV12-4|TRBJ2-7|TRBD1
CASSRGQETYEQYF
TGTGCCAGCAGTCGCGGACAGGAGACCTACGAGCAGTACTTC
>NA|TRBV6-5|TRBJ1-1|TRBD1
CASSYARQGATEAFF
TGTGCCAGCAGTTACGCGAGACAGGGGGCGACTGAAGCTTTCTTT
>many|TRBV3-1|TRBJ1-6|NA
CASSHPSRTVLHF
TGTGCCAGCAGCCACCCCTCGCGAACAGTTCTCCACTTT
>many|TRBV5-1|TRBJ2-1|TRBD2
CASSLRPAVAGVSNEQFF
TGCGCCAGCAGCTTGCGTCCCGCTGTAGCGGGAGTGTCCAATGAGCAGTTCTTC
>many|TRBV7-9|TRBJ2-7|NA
CASSGSSYEQYF
TGTGCCAGCAGCGGGAGCTCCTACGAGCAGTACTTC
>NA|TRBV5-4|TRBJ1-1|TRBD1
CASSSPGQGTEAFF
TGTGCCAGCAGCTCGCCGGGACAGGGTACTGAAGCTTTCTTT
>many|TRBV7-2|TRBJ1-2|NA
CASSFSLGSTNYGYTF
TGTGCCAGCAGCTTTTCCCTGGGCAGCACTAACTATGGCTACACCTTC
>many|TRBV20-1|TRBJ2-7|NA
CSATDLGSSYEQYF
TGCAGTGCGACCGATTTGGGTAGCTCCTACGAGCAGTACTTC
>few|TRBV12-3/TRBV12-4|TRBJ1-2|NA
CASSPIGVAYGYTF
TGTGCCAGCAGCCCAATTGGGGTTGCCTATGGCTACACCTTC
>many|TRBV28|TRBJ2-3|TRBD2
CASSFPLSGRGGDTQYF
TGTGCCAGCAGTTTCCCCCTTTCCGGGAGGGGTGGAGATACGCAGTATTTT
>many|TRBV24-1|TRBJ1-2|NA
CATSDPTGDYGYTF
TGTGCCACCAGTGACCCTACGGGGGACTATGGCTACACCTTC
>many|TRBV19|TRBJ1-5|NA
CASSVGAVDPYQPQHF
TGTGCCAGTAGTGTGGGTGCAGTCGATCCCTATCAGCCCCAGCATTTT
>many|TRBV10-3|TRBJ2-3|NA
CAISEASGNYGTDTQYF
TGTGCCATCAGTGAAGCATCGGGTAATTATGGCACAGATACGCAGTATTTT
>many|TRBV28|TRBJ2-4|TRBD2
CASSSEGLAKNIQYF
TGTGCCAGCAGCTCAGAGGGACTAGCGAAAAACATTCAGTACTTC
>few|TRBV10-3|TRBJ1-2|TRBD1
CAISEPTGRNGYTF
TGTGCCATCAGTGAGCCGACAGGGAGGAATGGCTACACCTTC
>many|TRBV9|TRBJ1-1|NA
CASSGRGEGDTEAFF
TGTGCCAGCAGCGGTCGAGGTGAAGGGGACACTGAAGCTTTCTTT
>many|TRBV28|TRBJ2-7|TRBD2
CASSLSIRASGRVGFYEQYF
TGTGCCAGCAGTTTAAGTATTCGGGCTAGCGGGAGGGTAGGTTTCTACGAGCAGTACTTC
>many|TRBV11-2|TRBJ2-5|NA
CASSLFSVVQETQYF
TGTGCCAGCAGCTTGTTCTCGGTAGTCCAAGAGACCCAGTACTTC
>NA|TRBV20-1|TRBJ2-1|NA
CSARVLSGADLTGGSYNEQFF
TGCAGTGCTAGAGTCCTAAGCGGGGCCGATCTCACAGGGGGCTCCTACAATGAGCAGTTCTTC
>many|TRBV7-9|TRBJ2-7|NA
CASSDSLYEQYF
TGTGCCAGCAGCGATTCTCTCTACGAGCAGTACTTC
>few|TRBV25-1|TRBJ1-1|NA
CASSEGQEGNTEAFF
TGTGCCAGCAGTGAAGGTCAGGAGGGGAACACTGAAGCTTTCTTT
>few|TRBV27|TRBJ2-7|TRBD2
CASTTPSRLATYEQYF
TGTGCCAGCACCACCCCCTCCCGACTAGCGACCTACGAGCAGTACTTC
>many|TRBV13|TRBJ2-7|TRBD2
CASSSPGTSVDEQYF
TGTGCCAGCAGCTCGCCCGGGACTAGCGTCGACGAGCAGTACTTC
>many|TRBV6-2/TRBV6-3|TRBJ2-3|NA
CASSPRKVALWPDTQYF
TGTGCCAGCAGCCCCCGTAAGGTAGCGCTTTGGCCAGATACGCAGTATTTT